The clone carrying this T cell receptor beta chain was seen many times. TCRdb passed the 5' RACE reads through MiXCR, listing each CDR3 protein once. The sample has hundreds of thousands of distinct CDR3 sequences, over 9% seen once; the top ten hold around 1.6%. The source of the sample is a study of identical twins. The V end lost 8 bases, the J end lost 1 base, and 5 bases lay between the germline ends. CDR3 length: 12 amino acids. The germline gives CDR1 MDHEN, CDR2 SYDVKM. In addition, the sample was reused for a study of yellow fever vaccine responses in identical twins.

The sample taken for sequencing was PBMCs. The gene calls are TRBV28 and TRBJ2-2; D is uncertain. The TCR sequence derives from a woman between 18 and 29 years old in good health. The DNA of the CDR3 is TGTGCCAGCTTTCGGAACACCGGGGAGCTGTTTTTT. This codes for CASFRNTGELFF.